This entry describes one T cell receptor (beta chain). What it binds is not known. Construction of the TCR beta libraries employed iRepertoire HTBI primers in conjunction with Arm-PCR of CDR3 regions. A single record per CDR3 protein comes from TCRdb applying MiXCR to the multiplex PCR reads. The sample lists fewer than 650,000 distinct CDR3 sequences, around 15% occurring once. Time point noted: newly diagnosed GD, antithyroid drugs for less than 3 months. The authors made the TCR library using RNA they extracted from PBMCs. The data belong to a study of regulatory T cells in long-lasting Graves disease. Study outcomes and limitations: Persistent patients shared more public clonotypes (about 3,000) than newly diagnosed patients (966). Persistent Graves' disease cases displayed lower TCR diversity than newly diagnosed ones.

The same data also contributed to another study, on T cells in Graves' hyperthyroidism and ophthalmopathy. That paper states: When the TCR CDR3 underwent first-round RT-PCR, the HTBI primer set was used.

Sequenced material: peripheral blood mononuclear cells (PBMCs), taken at new diagnosis, from a patient treated with antithyroid drugs. The source is a man in his late teens or twenties with Graves disease.

The CDR3 region has the DNA TGTGCCACGAGACAGGAATTGTACCAAGAGACCCAGTACTTC. It codes for CATRQELYQETQYF. V is TRBV19 and J is TRBJ2-5; tentative D call: TRBD1 (6 bases). This CDR3 has 14 residues. CDR1 and CDR2 from the germline V gene are LNHDA and SQIVND (reference sequence). V lost 10 bases, J lost 0 bases, and 15 bases lay in between. The entire variable domain, with the rest obtained from reference TRBV19 and TRBJ2-5, is as follows: DGGITQSPKYLFRKEGQNVTLSCEQNLNHDAMYWYRQDPGQGLRLIYYSQIVNDFQKGDIAEGYSVSREKKESFPLTVTSAQKNPTAFYLCATRQELYQETQYFGPGTRLLVL.